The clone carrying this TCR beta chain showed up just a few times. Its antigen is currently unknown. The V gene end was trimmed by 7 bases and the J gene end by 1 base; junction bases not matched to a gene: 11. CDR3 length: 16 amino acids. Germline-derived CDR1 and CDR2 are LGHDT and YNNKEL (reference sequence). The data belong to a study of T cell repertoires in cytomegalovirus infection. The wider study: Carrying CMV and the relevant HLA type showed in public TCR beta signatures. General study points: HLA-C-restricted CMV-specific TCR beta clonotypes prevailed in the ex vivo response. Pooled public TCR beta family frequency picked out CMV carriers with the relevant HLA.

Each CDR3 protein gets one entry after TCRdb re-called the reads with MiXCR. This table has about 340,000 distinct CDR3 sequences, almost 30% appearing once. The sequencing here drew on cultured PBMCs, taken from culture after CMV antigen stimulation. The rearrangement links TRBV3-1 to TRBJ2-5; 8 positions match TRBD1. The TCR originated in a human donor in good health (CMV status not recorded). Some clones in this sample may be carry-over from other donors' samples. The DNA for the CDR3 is TGTGCCAGCAACCCAACAGGGGGGAGAAGCCAAGAGACCCAGTACTTC. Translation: CASNPTGGRSQETQYF.